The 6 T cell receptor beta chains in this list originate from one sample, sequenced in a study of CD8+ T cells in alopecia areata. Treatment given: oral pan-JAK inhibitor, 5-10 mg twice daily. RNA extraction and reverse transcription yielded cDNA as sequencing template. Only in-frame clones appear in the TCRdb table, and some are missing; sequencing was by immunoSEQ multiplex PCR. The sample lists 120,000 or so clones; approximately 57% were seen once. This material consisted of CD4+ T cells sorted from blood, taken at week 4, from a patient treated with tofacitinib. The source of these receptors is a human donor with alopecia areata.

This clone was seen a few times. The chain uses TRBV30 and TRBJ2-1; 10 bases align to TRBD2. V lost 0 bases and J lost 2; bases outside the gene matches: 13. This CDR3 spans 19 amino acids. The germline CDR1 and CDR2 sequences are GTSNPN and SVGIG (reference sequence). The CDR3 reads CAWSVQLQLAGRAYNEQFF. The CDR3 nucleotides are TGTGCCTGGAGTGTACAGTTGCAACTAGCGGGACGTGCCTACAATGAGCAGTTCTTC.

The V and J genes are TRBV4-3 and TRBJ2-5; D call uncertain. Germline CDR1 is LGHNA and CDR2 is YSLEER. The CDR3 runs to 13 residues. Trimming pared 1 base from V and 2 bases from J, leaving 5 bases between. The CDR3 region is CASSQGAQETQYF. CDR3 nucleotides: TGCGCCAGCAGCCAAGGTGCACAAGAGACCCAGTACTTC.

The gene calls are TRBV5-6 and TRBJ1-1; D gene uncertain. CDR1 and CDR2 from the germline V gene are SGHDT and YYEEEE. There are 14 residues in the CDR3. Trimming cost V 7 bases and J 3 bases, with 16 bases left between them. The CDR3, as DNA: TGTGCCAGCTTTGACCTAAACTGGCACACTGAAGCTTTCTTT. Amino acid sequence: CASFDLNWHTEAFF.

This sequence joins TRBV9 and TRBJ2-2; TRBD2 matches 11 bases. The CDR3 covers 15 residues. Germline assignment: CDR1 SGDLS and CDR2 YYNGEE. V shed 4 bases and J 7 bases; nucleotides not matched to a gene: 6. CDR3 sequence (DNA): TGTGCCAGCAGCACACTAGCGGGAGATGTCGGGGAGCTGTTTTTT. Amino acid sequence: CASSTLAGDVGELFF. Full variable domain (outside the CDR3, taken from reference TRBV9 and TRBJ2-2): DSGVTQTPKHLITATGQRVTLRCSPRSGDLSVYWYQQSLDQGLQFLIQYYNGEERAKGNILERFSAQQFPDLHSELNLSSLELGDSALYFCASSTLAGDVGELFFGEGSRLTVL.

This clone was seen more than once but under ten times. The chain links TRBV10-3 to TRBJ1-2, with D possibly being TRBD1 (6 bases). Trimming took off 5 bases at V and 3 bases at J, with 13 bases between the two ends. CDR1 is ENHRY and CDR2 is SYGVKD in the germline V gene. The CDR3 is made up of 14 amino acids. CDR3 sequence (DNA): TGTGCCATCAGTCACGCGCAGGGGCACTATGGCTACACCTTC. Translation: CAISHAQGHYGYTF.

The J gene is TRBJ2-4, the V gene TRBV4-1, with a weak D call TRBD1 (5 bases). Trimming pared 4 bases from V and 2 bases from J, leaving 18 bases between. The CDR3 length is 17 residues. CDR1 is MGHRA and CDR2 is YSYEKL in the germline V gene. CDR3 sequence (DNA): TGCGCCAGCAGCCGGGGCCGGGCTATGGGGCCCAAAAACATTCAGTACTTC. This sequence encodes CASSRGRAMGPKNIQYF.